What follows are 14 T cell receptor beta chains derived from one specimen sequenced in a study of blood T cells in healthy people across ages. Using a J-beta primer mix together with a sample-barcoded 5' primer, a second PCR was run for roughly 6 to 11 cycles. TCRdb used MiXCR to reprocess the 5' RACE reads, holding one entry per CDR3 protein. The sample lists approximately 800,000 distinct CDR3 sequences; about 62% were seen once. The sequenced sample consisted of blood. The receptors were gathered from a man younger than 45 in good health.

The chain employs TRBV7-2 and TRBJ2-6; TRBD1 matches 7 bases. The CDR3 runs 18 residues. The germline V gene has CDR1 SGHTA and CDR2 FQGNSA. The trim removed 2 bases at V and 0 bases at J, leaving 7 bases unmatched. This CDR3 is CASSLRGQAYSGANVLTF. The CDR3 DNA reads TGTGCCAGCAGCTTACGTGGACAGGCCTACTCTGGGGCCAACGTCCTGACTTTC.

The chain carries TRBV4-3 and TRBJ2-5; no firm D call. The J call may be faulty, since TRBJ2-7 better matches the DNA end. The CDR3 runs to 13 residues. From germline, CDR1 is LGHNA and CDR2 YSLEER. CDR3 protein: CASSQQGTGEQYF. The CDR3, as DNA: TGCGCCAGCAGCCAACAAGGTACGGGCGAGCAGTACTTC.

This CDR3 is CASSFGTGSGGQYF. The CDR3 nucleotides are TGTGCCAGCAGTTTCGGGACAGGGTCCGGGGGGCAGTACTTC. The V and J genes are TRBV12-3 or TRBV12-4 and TRBJ2-7; 9 positions agree with TRBD1. The CDR3 length is 14 residues. J gave up 9 bases and V 3 bases, and 9 bases lay outside the gene matches.

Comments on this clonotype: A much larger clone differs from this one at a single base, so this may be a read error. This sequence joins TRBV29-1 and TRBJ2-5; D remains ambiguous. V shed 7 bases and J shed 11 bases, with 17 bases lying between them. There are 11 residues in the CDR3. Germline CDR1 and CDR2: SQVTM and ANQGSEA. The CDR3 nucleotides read TGCAGCGGACTCTTATACAATGAGCAGTACTTC. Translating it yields CSGLLYNEQYF.

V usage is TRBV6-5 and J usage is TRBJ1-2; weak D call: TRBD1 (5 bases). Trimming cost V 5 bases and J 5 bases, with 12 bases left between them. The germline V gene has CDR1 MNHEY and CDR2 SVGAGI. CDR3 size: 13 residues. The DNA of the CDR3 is TGTGCCAGCAGTGGGGCCGTATCTTATGGCTACACCTTC. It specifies CASSGAVSYGYTF.

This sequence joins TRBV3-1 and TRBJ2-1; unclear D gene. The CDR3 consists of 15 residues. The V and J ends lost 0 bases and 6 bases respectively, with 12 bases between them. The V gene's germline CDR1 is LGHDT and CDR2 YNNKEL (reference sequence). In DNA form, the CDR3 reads TGTGCCAGCAGCCAAGATGCCAAAATTTCCAATGAGCAGTTCTTC. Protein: CASSQDAKISNEQFF.

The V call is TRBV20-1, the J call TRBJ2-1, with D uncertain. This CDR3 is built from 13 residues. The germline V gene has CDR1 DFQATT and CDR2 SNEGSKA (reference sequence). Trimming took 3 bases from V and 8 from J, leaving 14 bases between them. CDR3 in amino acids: CSARGIRVDEQFF. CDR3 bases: TGCAGTGCTAGGGGTATTAGGGTCGATGAGCAGTTCTTC.

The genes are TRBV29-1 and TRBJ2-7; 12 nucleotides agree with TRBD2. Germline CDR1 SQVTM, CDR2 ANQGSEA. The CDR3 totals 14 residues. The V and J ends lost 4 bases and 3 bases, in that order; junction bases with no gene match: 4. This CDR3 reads CSVASGRVGYEQYF. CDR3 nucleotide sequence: TGCAGCGTTGCTAGCGGGAGGGTCGGCTACGAGCAGTACTTC.

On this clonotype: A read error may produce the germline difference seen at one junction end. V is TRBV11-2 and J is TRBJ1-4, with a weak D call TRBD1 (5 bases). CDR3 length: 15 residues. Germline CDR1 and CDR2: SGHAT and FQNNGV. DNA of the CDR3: TGTGCCAGCAGCCCCCCCGGGGCTGAAGGGGAAAAACCGTTTTTT. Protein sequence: CASSPPGAEGEKPFF.

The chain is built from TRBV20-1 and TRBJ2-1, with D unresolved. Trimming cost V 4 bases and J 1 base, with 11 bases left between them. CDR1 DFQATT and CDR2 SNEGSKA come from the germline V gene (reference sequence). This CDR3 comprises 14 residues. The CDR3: CSATDLGSYNEQFF. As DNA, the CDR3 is TGCAGTGCTACCGATCTTGGGTCCTACAATGAGCAGTTCTTC.

The CDR3 reads CASSQVDDSPLHF. The CDR3 DNA reads TGTGCCAGCAGCCAAGTAGACGATTCACCCCTCCACTTT. This chain links TRBV3-1 with TRBJ1-6; no definite D call. The germline V gene has CDR1 LGHDT and CDR2 YNNKEL (reference sequence). With 1 base removed from V and 8 bases from J, the gap between germline ends came to 6 bases. This CDR3 has 13 amino acids. Full variable domain (rest looked up from reference TRBV3-1 and TRBJ1-6): DTAVSQTPKYLVTQMGNDKSIKCEQNLGHDTMYWYKQDSKKFLKIMFSYNNKELIINETVPNRFSPKSPDKAHLNLHINSLELGDSAVYFCASSQVDDSPLHFGNGTRLTVT.

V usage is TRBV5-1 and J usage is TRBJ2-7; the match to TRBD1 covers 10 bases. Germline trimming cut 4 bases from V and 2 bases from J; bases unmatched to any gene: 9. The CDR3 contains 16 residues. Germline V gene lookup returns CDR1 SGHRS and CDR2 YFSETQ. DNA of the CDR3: TGCGCCAGCAGCCCGGGGACAGGGGTGGTGACCTACGAGCAGTACTTC. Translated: CASSPGTGVVTYEQYF.

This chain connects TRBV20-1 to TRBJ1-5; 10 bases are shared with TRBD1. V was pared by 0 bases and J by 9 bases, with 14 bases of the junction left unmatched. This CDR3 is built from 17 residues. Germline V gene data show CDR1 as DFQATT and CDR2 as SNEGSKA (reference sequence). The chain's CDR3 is CSAREAKKGQGFTPQHF. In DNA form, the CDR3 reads TGCAGTGCTAGAGAGGCAAAGAAGGGACAGGGGTTTACGCCCCAGCATTTT.

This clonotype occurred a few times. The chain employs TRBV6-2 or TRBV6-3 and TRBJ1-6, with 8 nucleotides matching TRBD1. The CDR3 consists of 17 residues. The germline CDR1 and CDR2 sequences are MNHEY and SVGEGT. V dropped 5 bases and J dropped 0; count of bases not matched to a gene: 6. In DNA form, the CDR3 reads TGTGCCAGCAGTCGACGACAGGGGAGCTCCTATAATTCACCCCTCCACTTT. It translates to CASSRRQGSSYNSPLHF.